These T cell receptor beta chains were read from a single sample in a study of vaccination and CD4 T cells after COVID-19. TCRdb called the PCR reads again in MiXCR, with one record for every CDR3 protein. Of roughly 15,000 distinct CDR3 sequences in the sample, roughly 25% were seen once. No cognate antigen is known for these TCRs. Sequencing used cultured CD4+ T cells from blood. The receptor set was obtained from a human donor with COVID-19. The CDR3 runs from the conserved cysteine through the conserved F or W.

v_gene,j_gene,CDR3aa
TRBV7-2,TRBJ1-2,CASKGRYGYTF
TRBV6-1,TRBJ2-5,CASSPGQADRETQYF
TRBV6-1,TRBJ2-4,CASGRQGKNIQYF
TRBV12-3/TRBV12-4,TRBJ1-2,CASSFGRSYGYTF
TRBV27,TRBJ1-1,CASRPSGTGEAFF
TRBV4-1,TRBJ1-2,CASSPSIGGNYGYTF
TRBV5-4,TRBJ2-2,CASTLGQPNTGELFF
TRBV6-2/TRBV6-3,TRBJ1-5,CASSYRDQPQHF
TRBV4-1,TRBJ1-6,CASSQDRGRSPLHF
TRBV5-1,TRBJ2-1,CASSLVLPSSYNEQFF
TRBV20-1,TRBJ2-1,CSAHTGAAYNEQFF
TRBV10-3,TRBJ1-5,CAISATGVNQPQHF
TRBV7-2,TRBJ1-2,CASSLSGVGGYTF
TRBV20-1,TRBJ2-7,CSAHHGGQYF
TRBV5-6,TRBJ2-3,CASSLGLAGAPDTQYF
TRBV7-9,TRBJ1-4,CASSFDWTANEKLFF
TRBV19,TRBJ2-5,CASSIDPRGTVETQYF
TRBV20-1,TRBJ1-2,CSARDLKGNYGYTF
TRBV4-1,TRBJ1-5,CASSQEVGISNQPQHF
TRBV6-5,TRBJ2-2,CASSYSLRGAEGTGELFF
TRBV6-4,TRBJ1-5,CASSDVPQGSPQHF
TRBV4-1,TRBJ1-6,CASSKLQGDNSPLHF
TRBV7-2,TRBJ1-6,CASSLAGGDNSPLHF
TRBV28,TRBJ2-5,CASSSPGTIQETQYF
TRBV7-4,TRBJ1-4,CASSHSWGQGANNEKLFF
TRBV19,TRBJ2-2,CASSRYRDEAGELFF
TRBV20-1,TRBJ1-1,CSARDRRGPEGAFF
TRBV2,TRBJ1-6,CVSSEGGTRGSPLHF
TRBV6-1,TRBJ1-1,CASSGTGLYAFF
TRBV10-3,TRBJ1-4,CAIKSATNEKLFF
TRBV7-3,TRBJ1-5,CASSPSGGNQPQHF
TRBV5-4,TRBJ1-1,CVSSWTGRSEAFF